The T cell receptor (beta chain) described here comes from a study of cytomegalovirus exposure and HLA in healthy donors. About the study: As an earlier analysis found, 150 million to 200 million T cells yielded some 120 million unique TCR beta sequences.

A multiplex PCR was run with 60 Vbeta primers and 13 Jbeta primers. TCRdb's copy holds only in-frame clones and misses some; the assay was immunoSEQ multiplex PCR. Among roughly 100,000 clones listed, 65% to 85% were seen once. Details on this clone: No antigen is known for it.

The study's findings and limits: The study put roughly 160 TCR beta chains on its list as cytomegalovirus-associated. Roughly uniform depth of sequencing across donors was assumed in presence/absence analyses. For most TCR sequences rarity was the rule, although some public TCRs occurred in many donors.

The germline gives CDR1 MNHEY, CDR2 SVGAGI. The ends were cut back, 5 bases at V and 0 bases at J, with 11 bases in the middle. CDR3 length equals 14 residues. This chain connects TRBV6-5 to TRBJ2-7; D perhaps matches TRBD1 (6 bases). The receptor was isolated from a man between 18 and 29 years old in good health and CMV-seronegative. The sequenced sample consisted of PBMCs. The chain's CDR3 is CASSERGSSYEQYF. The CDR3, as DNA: TGTGCCAGCAGTGAGAGGGGGAGCTCCTACGAGCAGTACTTC.